This is a list of T cell receptor beta chains from one sample in a study of blood T cell repertoires in COVID-19. Profiling relied on immunoSEQ multiplex PCR, and the TCRdb table lists in-frame clones only, not all of them. Of a few hundred thousand clones in the sample, 80% to 90% were seen once. Input material: PBMCs or T cells enriched from blood (not recorded which). The receptors originated from a man aged 35 to 55 in a cohort exposed to, infected with or recovered from COVID-19 (not recorded which). The CDR3 runs from the conserved cysteine through the conserved F or W. The order of the fields is clone size, D gene, V gene, J gene, CDR3 DNA, CDR3 protein. D genes are given only for firm matches. Expanded clones get a size class; other rows say once, few or many, or leave the size out.

size: .; D: TRBD2; V: TRBV27; J: TRBJ2-1; DNA: TGTGCCAGCAGTGAGACTAGCGGTCCCTCCTACAATGAGCAGTTCTTC; CDR3: CASSETSGPSYNEQFF
size: .; D: TRBD1; V: TRBV9; J: TRBJ2-5; DNA: TGTGCCAGCAGCCCGGGACAGGTGAGGGAGACCCAGTACTTC; CDR3: CASSPGQVRETQYF
size: .; D: TRBD2; V: TRBV2; J: TRBJ2-1; DNA: TGTGCCAGCACCGGACTAGCGGGAGTAAATGAGCAGTTCTTC; CDR3: CASTGLAGVNEQFF
size: .; D: TRBD2; V: TRBV27; J: TRBJ2-5; DNA: TGTGCCAGCAGACCGACCAGACTAGCGGGAGGCAAGACCCAGTACTTC; CDR3: CASRPTRLAGGKTQYF
size: .; D: .; V: TRBV5-1; J: TRBJ2-1; DNA: TGCGCCAGCAGCCCCAGAGGGTCAGGAGCCAGGTATGAGCAGTTCTTC; CDR3: CASSPRGSGARYEQFF
size: .; D: .; V: TRBV30; J: TRBJ1-2; DNA: TGTGCCTGGAGTGTACAGAGCTATGGCTACACCTTC; CDR3: CAWSVQSYGYTF
size: .; D: .; V: TRBV7-2; J: TRBJ1-2; DNA: TGTGCCAGCAGCTTATCGGCGGGGTACTATGGCTACACCTTC; CDR3: CASSLSAGYYGYTF
size: .; D: TRBD2; V: TRBV6-5; J: TRBJ2-5; DNA: TGTGCCAGCCGACTAGCGGGGGACGAGACCCAGTACTTC; CDR3: CASRLAGDETQYF
size: .; D: TRBD2; V: TRBV29-1; J: TRBJ2-7; DNA: TGCAGCGTTGGTTGGGGGACTAGCGACTACGAGCAGTACTTC; CDR3: CSVGWGTSDYEQYF
size: .; D: TRBD1; V: TRBV2; J: TRBJ2-7; DNA: TGTGCCAGCAGAGACAGGGACAGGGCATACGAGCAGTACTTC; CDR3: CASRDRDRAYEQYF
size: .; D: .; V: TRBV15; J: TRBJ1-5; DNA: TGTGCCACCAGCAGACAGGATCAGCCCCAGCATTTT; CDR3: CATSRQDQPQHF
size: .; D: .; V: TRBV7-5; J: TRBJ2-7; DNA: TGTGTCAGAAGCTTATCAATAGCGGGAGGACCCTACGAGCAGTACTTC; CDR3: CVRSLSIAGGPYEQYF
size: .; D: .; V: TRBV28; J: TRBJ2-1; DNA: TGTGCCAGCAGTTTCTACAGGGCAACCTACAATGAGCAGTTCTTC; CDR3: CASSFYRATYNEQFF
size: .; D: .; V: TRBV29-1; J: TRBJ1-1; DNA: TGCAGCGTCGACCGGGACATCGGCACTGAAGCTTTCTTT; CDR3: CSVDRDIGTEAFF
size: .; D: TRBD2; V: TRBV30; J: TRBJ2-2; DNA: TGTGCCTGGAGTGCAGCCCGGACTAGCGGGAGTCAGAGCGGGGAGCTGTTTTTT; CDR3: CAWSAARTSGSQSGELFF
size: .; D: TRBD2; V: TRBV11-2; J: TRBJ2-3; DNA: TGTGCCAGCAGCTTTAGCGGGAGGGTAGATACGCAGTATTTT; CDR3: CASSFSGRVDTQYF
size: .; D: .; V: TRBV18; J: TRBJ2-1; DNA: TGTGCCAGCTCCCCCCGGGGTAGCACCGAAAATGAGCAGTTCTTC; CDR3: CASSPRGSTENEQFF
size: .; D: .; V: TRBV6-5; J: TRBJ1-2; DNA: TGTGCCAGCAGCTTGGACACTCCTTCCCACTATGGCTACACCTTC; CDR3: CASSLDTPSHYGYTF
size: .; D: .; V: TRBV20-1; J: TRBJ1-2; DNA: TGCAGTGCTAGACGAGACTATGGCTACACCTTC; CDR3: CSARRDYGYTF
size: once; D: TRBD1; V: TRBV12-5; J: TRBJ1-5; DNA: TGTGCTAGTGGTTTGGTACTTACAGGGGCCCGGGGGAGCAATCAGCCCCAGCATTTT; CDR3: CASGLVLTGARGSNQPQHF
size: .; D: TRBD2; V: TRBV28; J: TRBJ2-3; DNA: TGTGCCAGCAGTTCTAGCGGACACACAGATACGCAGTATTTT; CDR3: CASSSSGHTDTQYF
size: .; D: .; V: TRBV2; J: TRBJ2-7; DNA: TGTGCCAGCACCATAGCACTACAGGGAACCTACGAGCAGTACTTC; CDR3: CASTIALQGTYEQYF
size: once; D: .; V: TRBV10-3; J: TRBJ1-1; DNA: TGTGCCATCAGTGAGTACCGCGGTGAAGCTTTCTTT; CDR3: CAISEYRGEAFF
size: .; D: TRBD1; V: TRBV10-3; J: TRBJ2-7; DNA: TGTGCCATCAGTGTAGGACAGGGGAACCACGAGCAGTACTTC; CDR3: CAISVGQGNHEQYF
size: .; D: .; V: TRBV27; J: TRBJ1-5; DNA: TGTGCCAGCAGTTTCAATAGCAATCAGCCCCAGCATTTT; CDR3: CASSFNSNQPQHF
size: .; D: .; V: TRBV29-1; J: TRBJ1-1; DNA: TGCAGCGTGGCAGGGGACACTGAAGCTTTCTTT; CDR3: CSVAGDTEAFF
size: .; D: TRBD1; V: TRBV19; J: TRBJ2-2; DNA: TGTGCCAGTAGTTCCGGGACAGGGACGAACCCCGGGGAGCTGTTTTTT; CDR3: CASSSGTGTNPGELFF
size: .; D: TRBD2; V: TRBV6-4; J: TRBJ2-1; DNA: TGTGCCAGCAGTGACGGGTGGACTAGCGGTCACAATGAGCAGTTCTTC; CDR3: CASSDGWTSGHNEQFF
size: .; D: .; V: TRBV6-4; J: TRBJ1-5; DNA: TGTGCCAGCAGTCCACAGCGGGATCAGCCCCAGCATTTT; CDR3: CASSPQRDQPQHF
size: .; D: .; V: TRBV2; J: TRBJ1-2; DNA: TGTGCCAGCAAGAGGGAAAGAGCTGGCTACACCTTC; CDR3: CASKRERAGYTF
size: .; D: .; V: TRBV5-1; J: TRBJ1-1; DNA: TGCGCCAGCAGCGTCATGAGTGACACTGAAGCTTTCTTT; CDR3: CASSVMSDTEAFF
size: .; D: .; V: TRBV27; J: TRBJ2-7; DNA: TGTGCCAGCAGACCAGGGCATGGGTCCTACGAGCAGTACTTC; CDR3: CASRPGHGSYEQYF
size: .; D: .; V: TRBV5-1; J: TRBJ2-7; DNA: TGCGCCAGCAGCCTACGTCTGCGGGACCCCTACGAGCAGTACTTC; CDR3: CASSLRLRDPYEQYF
size: .; D: .; V: TRBV30; J: TRBJ2-7; DNA: TGTGCCTGGGGTAGACTGACCACCTACGAGCAGTACTTC; CDR3: CAWGRLTTYEQYF
size: .; D: TRBD1; V: TRBV5-6; J: TRBJ2-2; DNA: TGTGCCAGCAGCTGGGGACAGGGAACGTCCGGGGAGCTGTTTTTT; CDR3: CASSWGQGTSGELFF
size: .; D: .; V: TRBV27; J: TRBJ2-7; DNA: TGTGCCAGCAGTCCCCGCGCGGCAAGCTCCTACGAGCAGTACTTC; CDR3: CASSPRAASSYEQYF
size: .; D: TRBD1; V: TRBV5-1; J: TRBJ2-5; DNA: TGCGCCAGCAGCTTAAAGGGGGCATCGTCAGAGACCCAGTACTTC; CDR3: CASSLKGASSETQYF
size: .; D: .; V: TRBV27; J: TRBJ2-2; DNA: TGTGCCAGCAGTTGGGGGGTGGAGGGTCACGGGGAGCTGTTTTTT; CDR3: CASSWGVEGHGELFF
size: .; D: TRBD1; V: TRBV5-1; J: TRBJ2-7; DNA: TGCGCCAGCAGCTTGGGAGGGACAGGCGTCTCCTACGAGCAGTACTTC; CDR3: CASSLGGTGVSYEQYF
size: .; D: .; V: TRBV18; J: TRBJ1-2; DNA: TGTGCCAGCTCCCTTGGGGAGGGGTACTATGGCTACACCTTC; CDR3: CASSLGEGYYGYTF
size: .; D: TRBD2; V: TRBV5-1; J: TRBJ2-1; DNA: TGCGCCAGCAGCTCTCACCCTGGGGGGAGCGGGGCGAGCCTAAAATACAATGAGCAGTTCTTC; CDR3: CASSSHPGGSGASLKYNEQFF
size: .; D: TRBD1; V: TRBV3-1/TRBV3-2; J: TRBJ1-1; DNA: TGTGCCAGCAGCCATCGACAGGGGATGGGGACTGAAGCTTTCTTT; CDR3: CASSHRQGMGTEAFF
size: .; D: .; V: TRBV4-2; J: TRBJ1-1; DNA: TGTGCCAGCAGCCAAGACGGGGACACTGAAGCTTTCTTT; CDR3: CASSQDGDTEAFF
size: .; D: TRBD1; V: TRBV6-5; J: TRBJ1-3; DNA: TGTGCCAGCAGTTTAGGGGGCTTCTCTGGAAACACCATATATTTT; CDR3: CASSLGGFSGNTIYF
size: few; D: .; V: TRBV27; J: TRBJ1-6; DNA: TGTGCCAGCAGTTTAGGGCAGGTCAGGTCACCCCTCCACTTT; CDR3: CASSLGQVRSPLHF